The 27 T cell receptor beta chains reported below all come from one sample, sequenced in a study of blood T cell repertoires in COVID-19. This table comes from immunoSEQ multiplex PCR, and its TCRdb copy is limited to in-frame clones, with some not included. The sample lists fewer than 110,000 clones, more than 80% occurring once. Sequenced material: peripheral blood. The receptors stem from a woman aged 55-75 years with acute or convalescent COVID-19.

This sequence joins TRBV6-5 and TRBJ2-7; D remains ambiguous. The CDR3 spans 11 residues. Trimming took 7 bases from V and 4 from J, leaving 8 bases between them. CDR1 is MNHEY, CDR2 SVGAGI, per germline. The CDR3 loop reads CASKQFYEQYV. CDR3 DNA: TGTGCCAGCAAACAGTTTTACGAGCAGTACGTC.

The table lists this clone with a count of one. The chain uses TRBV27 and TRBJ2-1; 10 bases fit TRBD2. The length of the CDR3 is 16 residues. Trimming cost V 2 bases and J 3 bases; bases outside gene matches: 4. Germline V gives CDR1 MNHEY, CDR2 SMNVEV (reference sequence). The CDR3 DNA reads TGTGCCAGCAGTTTAGCACTAGCGGGGAACTACAATGAGCAGTTCTTC. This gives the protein CASSLALAGNYNEQFF.

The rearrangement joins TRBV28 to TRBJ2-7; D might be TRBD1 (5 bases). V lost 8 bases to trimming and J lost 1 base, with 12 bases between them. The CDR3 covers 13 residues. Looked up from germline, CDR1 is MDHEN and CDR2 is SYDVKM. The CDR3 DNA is TGTGCCAGCTCCGACAGAACGTCCTACGAGCAGTACTTC. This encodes CASSDRTSYEQYF.

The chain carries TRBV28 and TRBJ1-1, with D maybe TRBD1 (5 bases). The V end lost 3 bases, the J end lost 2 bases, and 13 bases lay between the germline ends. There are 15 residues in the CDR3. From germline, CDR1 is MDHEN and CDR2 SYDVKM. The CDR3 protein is CASSFPGELNTEAFF. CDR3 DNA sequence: TGTGCCAGCAGTTTTCCGGGGGAACTAAACACTGAAGCTTTCTTT.

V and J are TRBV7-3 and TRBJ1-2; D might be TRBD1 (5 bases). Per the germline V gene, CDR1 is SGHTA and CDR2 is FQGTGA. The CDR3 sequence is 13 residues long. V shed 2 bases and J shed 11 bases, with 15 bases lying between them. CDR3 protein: CASSLDHAGGYTF. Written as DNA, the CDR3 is TGTGCCAGCAGCTTAGATCACGCCGGGGGATACACCTTC. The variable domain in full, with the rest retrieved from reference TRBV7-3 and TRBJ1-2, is GAGVSQTPSNKVTEKGKYVELRCDPISGHTALYWYRQSLGQGPEFLIYFQGTGAADDSGLPNDRFFAVRPEGSVSTLKIQRTERGDSAVYLCASSLDHAGGYTFGSGTRLTVV.

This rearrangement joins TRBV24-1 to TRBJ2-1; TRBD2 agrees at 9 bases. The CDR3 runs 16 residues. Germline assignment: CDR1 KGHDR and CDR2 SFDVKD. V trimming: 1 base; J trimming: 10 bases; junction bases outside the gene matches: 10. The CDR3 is CATSDLGAGGPREQFF. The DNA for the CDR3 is TGTGCCACCAGTGATTTAGGGGCGGGAGGGCCTAGGGAGCAGTTCTTC.

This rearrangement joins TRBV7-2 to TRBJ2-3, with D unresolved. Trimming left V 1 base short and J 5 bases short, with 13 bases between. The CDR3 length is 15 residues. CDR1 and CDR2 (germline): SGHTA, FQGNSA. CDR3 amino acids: CASSLGWVAGDTQYF. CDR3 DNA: TGTGCCAGCAGCTTAGGTTGGGTAGCCGGAGATACGCAGTATTTT.

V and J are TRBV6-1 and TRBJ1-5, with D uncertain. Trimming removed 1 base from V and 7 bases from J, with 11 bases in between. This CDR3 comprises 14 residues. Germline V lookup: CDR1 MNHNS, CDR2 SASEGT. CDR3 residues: CASSEVAGGQPQHF. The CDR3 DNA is TGTGCCAGCAGTGAAGTCGCGGGCGGCCAGCCCCAGCATTTT.

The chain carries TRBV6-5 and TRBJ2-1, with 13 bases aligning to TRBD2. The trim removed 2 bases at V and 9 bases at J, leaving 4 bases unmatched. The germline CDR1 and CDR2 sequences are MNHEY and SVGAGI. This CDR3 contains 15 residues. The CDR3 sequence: CASSYTSGRASEQFF. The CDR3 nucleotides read TGTGCCAGCAGTTACACTAGCGGGAGGGCCAGTGAGCAGTTCTTC.

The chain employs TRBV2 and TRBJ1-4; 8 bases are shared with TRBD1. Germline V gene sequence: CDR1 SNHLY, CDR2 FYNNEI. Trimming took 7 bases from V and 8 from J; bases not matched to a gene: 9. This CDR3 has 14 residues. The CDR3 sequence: CASTYRGLGEKLFF. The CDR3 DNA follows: TGTGCCAGCACCTACAGGGGGTTAGGCGAAAAACTGTTTTTT.

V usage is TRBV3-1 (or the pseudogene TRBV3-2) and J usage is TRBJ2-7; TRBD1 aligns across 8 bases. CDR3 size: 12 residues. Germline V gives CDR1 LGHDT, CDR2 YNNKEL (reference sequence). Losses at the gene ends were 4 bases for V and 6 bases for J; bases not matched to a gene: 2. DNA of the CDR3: TGTGCCAGCAGCCCAGGGGGCTCCGAGCAGTACGTC. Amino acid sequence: CASSPGGSEQYV.

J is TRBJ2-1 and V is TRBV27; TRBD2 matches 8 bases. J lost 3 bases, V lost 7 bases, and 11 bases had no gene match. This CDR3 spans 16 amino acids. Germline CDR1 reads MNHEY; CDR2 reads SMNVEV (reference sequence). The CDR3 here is CASIPEWAGGYNEQFF. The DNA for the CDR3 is TGTGCCAGCATCCCAGAGTGGGCGGGAGGCTACAATGAGCAGTTCTTC.

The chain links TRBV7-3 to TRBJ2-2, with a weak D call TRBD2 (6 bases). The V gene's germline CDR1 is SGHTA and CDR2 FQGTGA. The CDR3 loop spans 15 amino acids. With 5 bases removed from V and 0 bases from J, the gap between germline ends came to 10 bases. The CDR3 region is CASSQGLANTGELFF. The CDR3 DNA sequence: TGTGCCAGCAGCCAGGGACTGGCGAACACCGGGGAGCTGTTTTTT.

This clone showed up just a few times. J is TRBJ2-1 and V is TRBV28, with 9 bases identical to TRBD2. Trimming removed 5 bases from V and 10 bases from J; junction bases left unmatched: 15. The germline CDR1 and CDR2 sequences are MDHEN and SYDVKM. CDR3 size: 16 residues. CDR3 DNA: TGTGCCAGCAGTCCAGCGGGAGGAAGGCGGGCAATGGAGCAGTTCTTC. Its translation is CASSPAGGRRAMEQFF.

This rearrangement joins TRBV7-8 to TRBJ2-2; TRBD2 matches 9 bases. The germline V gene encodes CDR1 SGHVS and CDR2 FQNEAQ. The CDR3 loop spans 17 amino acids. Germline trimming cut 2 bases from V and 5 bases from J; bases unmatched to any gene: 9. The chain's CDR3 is CASSLILAGHATGELFF. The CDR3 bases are TGTGCCAGCAGCTTAATACTAGCGGGTCATGCGACCGGGGAGCTGTTTTTT.

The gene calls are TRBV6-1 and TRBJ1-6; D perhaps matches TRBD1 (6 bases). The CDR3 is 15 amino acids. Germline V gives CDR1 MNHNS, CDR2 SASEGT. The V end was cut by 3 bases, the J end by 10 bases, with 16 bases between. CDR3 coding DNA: TGTGCCAGCAGTGAGGAAGGGGGGGCTTGGTCACCCCTCCACTTT. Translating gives CASSEEGGAWSPLHF.

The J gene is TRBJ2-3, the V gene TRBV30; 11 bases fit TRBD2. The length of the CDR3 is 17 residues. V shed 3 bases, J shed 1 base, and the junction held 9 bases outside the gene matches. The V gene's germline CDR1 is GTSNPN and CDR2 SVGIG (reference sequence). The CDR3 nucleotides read TGTGCCTGGAGCCGGATAGCGGGAGGGCTGGGCACAGATACGCAGTATTTT. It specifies CAWSRIAGGLGTDTQYF. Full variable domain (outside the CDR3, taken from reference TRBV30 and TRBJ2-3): SQTIHQWPATLVQPVGSPLSLECTVEGTSNPNLYWYRQAAGRGLQLLFYSVGIGQISSEVPQNLSASRPQDRQFILSSKKLLLSDSGFYLCAWSRIAGGLGTDTQYFGPGTRLTVL.

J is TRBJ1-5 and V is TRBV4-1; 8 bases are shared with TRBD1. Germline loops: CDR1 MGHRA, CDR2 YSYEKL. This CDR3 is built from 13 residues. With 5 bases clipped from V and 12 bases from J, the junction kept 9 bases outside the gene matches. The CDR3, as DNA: TGCGCCAGCAGCGCCCCGGGACAGGCCTTCCAGCATTTT. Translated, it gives CASSAPGQAFQHF.

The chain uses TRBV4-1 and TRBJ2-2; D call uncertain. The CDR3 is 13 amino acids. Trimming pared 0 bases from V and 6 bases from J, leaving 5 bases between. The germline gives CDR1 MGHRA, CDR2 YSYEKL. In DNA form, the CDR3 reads TGCGCCAGCAGCCAAGAGAGAGCCGGGGAGCTGTTTTTT. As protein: CASSQERAGELFF.

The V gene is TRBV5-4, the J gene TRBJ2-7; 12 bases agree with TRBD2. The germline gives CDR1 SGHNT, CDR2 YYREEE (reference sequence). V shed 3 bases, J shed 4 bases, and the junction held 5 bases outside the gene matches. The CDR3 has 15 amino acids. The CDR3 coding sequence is TGTGCCAGCAGCTCAACCGGGACTAGCGGGTACGAGCAGTACTTC. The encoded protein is CASSSTGTSGYEQYF.

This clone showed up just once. The CDR3 nucleotides are TGTGCCTGGAGTGTAGGGTCCCCCGGAAAAGCGGGCTATGGCTACACCTTC. This codes for CAWSVGSPGKAGYGYTF. V is TRBV30 and J is TRBJ1-2; no firm D call. The V end was cut by 0 bases, the J end by 4 bases, with 21 bases between. From germline, CDR1 is GTSNPN and CDR2 SVGIG (reference sequence). This CDR3 comprises 17 residues.

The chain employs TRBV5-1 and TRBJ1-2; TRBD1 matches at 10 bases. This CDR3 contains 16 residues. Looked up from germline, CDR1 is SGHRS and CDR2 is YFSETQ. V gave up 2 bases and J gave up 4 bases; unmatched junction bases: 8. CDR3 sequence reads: CASSFERTGGSYGYTF. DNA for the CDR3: TGCGCCAGCAGCTTCGAGAGGACAGGGGGATCCTATGGCTACACCTTC.

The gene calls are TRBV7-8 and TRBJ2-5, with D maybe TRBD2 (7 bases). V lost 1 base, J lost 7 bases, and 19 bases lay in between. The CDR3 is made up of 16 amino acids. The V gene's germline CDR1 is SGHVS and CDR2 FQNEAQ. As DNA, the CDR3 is TGTGCCAGCAGCTTAGAGGGGGGGGTCCTGCCTGGGACCCAGTACTTC. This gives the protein CASSLEGGVLPGTQYF.

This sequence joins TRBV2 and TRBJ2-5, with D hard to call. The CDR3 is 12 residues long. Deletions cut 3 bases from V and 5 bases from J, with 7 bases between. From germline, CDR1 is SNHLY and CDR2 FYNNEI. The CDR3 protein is CASSESTETQYF. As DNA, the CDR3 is TGTGCCAGCAGTGAGAGCACGGAGACCCAGTACTTC.

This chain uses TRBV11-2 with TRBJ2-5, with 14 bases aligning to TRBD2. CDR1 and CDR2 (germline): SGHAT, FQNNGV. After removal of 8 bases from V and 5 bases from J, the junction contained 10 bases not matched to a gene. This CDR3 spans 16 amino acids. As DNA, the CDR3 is TGTGCCAGCCAAAGGACTAGCGGGAGGAGAGGCGAGACCCAGTACTTC. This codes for CASQRTSGRRGETQYF.

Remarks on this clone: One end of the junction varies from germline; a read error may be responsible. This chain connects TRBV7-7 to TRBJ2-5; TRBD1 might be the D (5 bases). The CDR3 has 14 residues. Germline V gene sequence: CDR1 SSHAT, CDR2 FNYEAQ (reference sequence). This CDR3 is CASSLRAQGETQYF. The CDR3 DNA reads TGTGCTAGCAGCTTAAGGGCCCAGGGAGAGACCCAGTACTTC.

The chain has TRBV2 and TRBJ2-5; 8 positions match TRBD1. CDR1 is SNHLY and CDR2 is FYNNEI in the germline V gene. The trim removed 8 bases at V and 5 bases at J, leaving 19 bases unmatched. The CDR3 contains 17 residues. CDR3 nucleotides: TGTGCCAGCGGGATAGGGATGACAGGGGACCTCCCGGAGACCCAGTACTTC. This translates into CASGIGMTGDLPETQYF.